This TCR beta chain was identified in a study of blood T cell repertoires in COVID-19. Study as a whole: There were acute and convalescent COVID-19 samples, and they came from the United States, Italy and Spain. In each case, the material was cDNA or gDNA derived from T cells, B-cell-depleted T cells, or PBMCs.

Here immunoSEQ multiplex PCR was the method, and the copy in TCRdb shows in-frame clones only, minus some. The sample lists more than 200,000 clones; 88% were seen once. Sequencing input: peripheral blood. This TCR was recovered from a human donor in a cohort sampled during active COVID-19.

The DNA for the CDR3 is TGTGCCAGCACCGGACTAGCGGGGTGGACAGATACGCAGTATTTT. Protein: CASTGLAGWTDTQYF. J is TRBJ2-3 and V is TRBV27, with TRBD2 matching 12 bases. Trimming cost V 7 bases and J 3 bases; bases outside gene matches: 5. Germline lookup yields CDR1 MNHEY and CDR2 SMNVEV (reference sequence). CDR3 size: 15 residues.